This passage covers 14 T cell receptor beta chains from one sample sequenced in a study of CD8+ T cells in alopecia areata. Treatment denoted: oral pan-JAK inhibitor, 5-10 mg twice daily. Investigators isolated RNA and reverse transcribed it into cDNA to act as the sequencing template. The repertoire was sequenced with immunoSEQ multiplex PCR; TCRdb's copy has only in-frame clones and lacks some. This table has roughly 200,000 clones, about 60% appearing once. Here the sequenced sample was CD4+ T cells sorted from blood, taken at week 4, from a patient treated with tofacitinib. The source is a human donor with alopecia areata.

The genes are TRBV13 and TRBJ2-2; D is perhaps TRBD1 (6 bases). The CDR3 length is 16 residues. Germline lookup yields CDR1 PRHDT and CDR2 FYEKMQ (reference sequence). The V and J ends lost 5 bases and 4 bases respectively, with 17 bases between them. CDR3 protein: CASSPSTHRVTGELFF. In nucleotides, the CDR3 is TGTGCCAGCAGCCCGTCCACCCACAGGGTCACCGGGGAGCTGTTTTTT.

In its sample, this clone was seen a few times. The V call is TRBV7-2, the J call TRBJ2-7; D might be TRBD2 (7 bases). Trimming cost V 4 bases and J 3 bases, with 16 bases left between them. The CDR3 runs 15 residues. From germline, CDR1 is SGHTA and CDR2 FQGNSA. CDR3 protein: CASSWPGRGIYEQYF. The CDR3, as DNA: TGTGCCAGCAGCTGGCCGGGGAGGGGGATCTACGAGCAGTACTTC.

The chain carries TRBV30 and TRBJ1-6, with TRBD1 matching over 8 bases. V dropped 1 base and J dropped 10; count of bases not matched to a gene: 9. CDR1 is GTSNPN and CDR2 is SVGIG in the germline V gene (reference sequence). The CDR3 loop spans 15 amino acids. In DNA form, the CDR3 reads TGTGCCTGGAGTGCCGCCGACAGGGGTAAGTCACCCCTCCACTTT. Its protein is CAWSAADRGKSPLHF.

The chain combines TRBV10-3 with TRBJ2-3; D is perhaps TRBD1 (6 bases). V lost 4 bases and J 3 bases, leaving 17 bases between the germline ends. Per the germline V gene, CDR1 is ENHRY and CDR2 is SYGVKD. CDR3 length equals 16 residues. CDR3 protein: CAISVGQGSGTDTQYF. As DNA, the CDR3 is TGTGCCATCAGTGTAGGGCAGGGGAGTGGGACAGATACGCAGTATTTT.

This clone showed up just a few times. The rearrangement links TRBV28 to TRBJ1-1; 7 bases line up with TRBD1. The germline V gene encodes CDR1 MDHEN and CDR2 SYDVKM. The CDR3 covers 14 residues. J gave up 6 bases and V 2 bases, and 6 bases lay outside the gene matches. DNA for the CDR3: TGTGCCAGCAGTTTAGGGGACAGAAGCGCTGAAGCTTTCTTT. Residues: CASSLGDRSAEAFF.

The table lists this clone with a few counts. The chain carries TRBV29-1 and TRBJ2-7; D perhaps matches TRBD1 (7 bases). The CDR3 totals 15 residues. CDR1 SQVTM and CDR2 ANQGSEA come from the germline V gene. Trimming left V 0 bases short and J 5 bases short, with 17 bases between. Here the CDR3 reads CSVEDPRQGGDEQYF. As DNA, the CDR3 is TGCAGCGTTGAAGATCCTCGACAGGGAGGCGACGAGCAGTACTTC.

The CDR3 loop reads CSVESLTPKNEQYF. The CDR3 nucleotides are TGCAGCGTTGAGTCTCTAACCCCTAAGAACGAGCAGTACTTC. V and J are TRBV29-1 and TRBJ2-7; D uncertain. Trimming pared 3 bases from V and 5 bases from J, leaving 17 bases between. This CDR3 comprises 14 residues. Germline V gene lookup returns CDR1 SQVTM and CDR2 ANQGSEA.

This clone has only a few counts. The chain has TRBV5-1 and TRBJ2-1; D unresolved. V was shortened by 5 bases and J by 5 bases, with 17 bases between the two germline ends. This CDR3 has 15 amino acids. The V gene's germline CDR1 is SGHRS and CDR2 YFSETQ. CDR3 loop: CASRSLGRSNNEQFF. CDR3 in DNA: TGCGCCAGCAGGAGTTTAGGACGATCAAACAATGAGCAGTTCTTC.

The rearrangement joins TRBV2 to TRBJ2-7; the match to TRBD2 covers 10 bases. Germline-derived CDR1 and CDR2 are SNHLY and FYNNEI. V lost 6 bases to trimming and J lost 4 bases; unmatched junction nucleotides: 9. The CDR3 runs to 15 residues. The CDR3 nucleotides are TGTGCCAGCAGGGAGAACAGCGGGGGGGATTACGAGCAGTACTTC. Protein: CASRENSGGDYEQYF. Combining the CDR3 with reference TRBV2 and TRBJ2-7 gives the whole variable domain EPEVTQTPSHQVTQMGQEVILRCVPISNHLYFYWYRQILGQKVEFLVSFYNNEISEKSEIFDDQFSVERPDGSNFTLKIRSTKLEDSAMYFCASRENSGGDYEQYFGPGTRLTVT.

The genes are TRBV5-1 and TRBJ2-5; a weak D match, TRBD1 (5 bases). CDR1 and CDR2 from the germline V gene are SGHRS and YFSETQ. Deletions cut 1 base from V and 5 bases from J, with 9 bases between. The CDR3 runs 13 residues. CDR3: CASSLQGVETQYF. CDR3 coding DNA: TGCGCCAGCAGCTTGCAGGGCGTCGAGACCCAGTACTTC.

This clone was counted a few times. The J gene is TRBJ2-7, the V gene TRBV4-1, with a possible D match to TRBD1 (5 bases). Per the germline V gene, CDR1 is MGHRA and CDR2 is YSYEKL. Trimming left V 4 bases short and J 4 bases short, with 14 bases between. The CDR3 sequence is 14 residues long. Written as DNA, the CDR3 is TGCGCCAGCAGCCCACACTCGACAGAATACGAGCAGTACTTC. This codes for CASSPHSTEYEQYF.

This chain uses TRBV13 with TRBJ2-4, with D maybe TRBD2 (5 bases). Trimming removed 2 bases from V and 6 bases from J, with 14 bases in between. This CDR3 contains 15 residues. From germline, CDR1 is PRHDT and CDR2 FYEKMQ (reference sequence). Written as DNA, the CDR3 is TGTGCCAGCAGCTTAACCGGGGTCAGCAGAAACATTCAGTACTTC. It yields the protein CASSLTGVSRNIQYF.

The rearrangement uses TRBV5-4 and TRBJ1-5; 9 bases fit TRBD1. Germline CDR1 is SGHNT and CDR2 is YYREEE (reference sequence). V dropped 4 bases and J dropped 7; count of bases not matched to a gene: 9. This CDR3 spans 15 amino acids. The CDR3 DNA reads as TGTGCCAGCAGCCCGGGACAGGGATCACACCAGCCCCAGCATTTT. Translated: CASSPGQGSHQPQHF.

The gene calls are TRBV29-1 and TRBJ2-3, with D possibly being TRBD1 (5 bases). Germline assignment: CDR1 SQVTM and CDR2 ANQGSEA. This CDR3 contains 12 residues. Trimming shortened V by 0 bases and J by 14 bases, and 15 bases separated the two germline ends. For the CDR3, the DNA is TGCAGCGTTGAAGATGAGGCAGGGTGGAGGTATTTT. Translating it yields CSVEDEAGWRYF.